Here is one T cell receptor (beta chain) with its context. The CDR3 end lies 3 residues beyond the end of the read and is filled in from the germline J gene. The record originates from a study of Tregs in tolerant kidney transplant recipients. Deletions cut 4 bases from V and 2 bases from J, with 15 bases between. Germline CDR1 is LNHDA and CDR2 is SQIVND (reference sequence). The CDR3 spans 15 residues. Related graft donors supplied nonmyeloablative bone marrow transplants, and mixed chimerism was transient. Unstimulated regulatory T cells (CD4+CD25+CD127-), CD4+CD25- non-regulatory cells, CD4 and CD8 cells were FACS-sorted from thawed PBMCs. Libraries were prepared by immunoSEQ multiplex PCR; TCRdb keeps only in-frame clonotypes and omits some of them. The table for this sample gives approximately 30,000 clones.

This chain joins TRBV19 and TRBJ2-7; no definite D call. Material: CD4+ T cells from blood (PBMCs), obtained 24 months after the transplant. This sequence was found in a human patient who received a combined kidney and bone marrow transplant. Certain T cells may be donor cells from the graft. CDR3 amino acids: CASSTRGYQTYEQYF. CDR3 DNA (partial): TGTGCCAGTAGTACACGCGGATACCAAACCTACGAG.